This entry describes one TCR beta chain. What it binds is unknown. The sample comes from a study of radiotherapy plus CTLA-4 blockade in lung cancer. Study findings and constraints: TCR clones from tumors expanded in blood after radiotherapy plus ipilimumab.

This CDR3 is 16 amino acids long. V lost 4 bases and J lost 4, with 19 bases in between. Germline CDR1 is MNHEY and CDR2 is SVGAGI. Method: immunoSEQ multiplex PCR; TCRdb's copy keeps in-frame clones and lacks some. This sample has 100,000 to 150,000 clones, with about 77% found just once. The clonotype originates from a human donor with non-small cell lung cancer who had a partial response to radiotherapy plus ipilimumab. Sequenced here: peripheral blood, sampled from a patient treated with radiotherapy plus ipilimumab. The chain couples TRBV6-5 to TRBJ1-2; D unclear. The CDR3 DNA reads TGTGCCAGCAGTTCAGGACTTTCCCTGAAAGGCTATGGCTACACCTTC. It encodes CASSSGLSLKGYGYTF.